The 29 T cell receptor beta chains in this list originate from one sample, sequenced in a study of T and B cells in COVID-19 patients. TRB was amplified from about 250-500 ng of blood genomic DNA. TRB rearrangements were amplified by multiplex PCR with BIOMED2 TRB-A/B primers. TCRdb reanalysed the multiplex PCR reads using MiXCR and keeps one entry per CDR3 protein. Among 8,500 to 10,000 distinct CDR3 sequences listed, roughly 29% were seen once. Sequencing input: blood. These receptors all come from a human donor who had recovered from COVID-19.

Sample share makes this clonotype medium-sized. CDR3 region: CASRREDYGYTF. DNA of the CDR3: TGTGCCAGCAGACGCGAGGACTATGGCTACACCTTC. The chain joins TRBV6-5 to TRBJ1-2; no definite D call. The CDR3 covers 12 residues. The germline V and J ends were trimmed by 6 bases and 3 bases, with 8 bases remaining between them. Germline V gene data show CDR1 as MNHEY and CDR2 as SVGAGI.

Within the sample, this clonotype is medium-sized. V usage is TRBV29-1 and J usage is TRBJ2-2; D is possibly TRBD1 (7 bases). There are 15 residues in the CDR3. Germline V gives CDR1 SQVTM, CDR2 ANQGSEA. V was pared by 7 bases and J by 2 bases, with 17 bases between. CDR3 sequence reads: CSADGGTANTGELFF. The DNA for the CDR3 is TGCAGCGCTGATGGAGGGACAGCTAACACCGGGGAGCTGTTTTTT.

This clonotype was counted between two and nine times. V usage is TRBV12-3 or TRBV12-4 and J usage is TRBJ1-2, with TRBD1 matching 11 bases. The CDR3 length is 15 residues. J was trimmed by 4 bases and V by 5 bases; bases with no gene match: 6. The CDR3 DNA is TGTGCCAGCAGTAAAGGACAGGGGGCCAGCTATGGCTACACCTTC. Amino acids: CASSKGQGASYGYTF.

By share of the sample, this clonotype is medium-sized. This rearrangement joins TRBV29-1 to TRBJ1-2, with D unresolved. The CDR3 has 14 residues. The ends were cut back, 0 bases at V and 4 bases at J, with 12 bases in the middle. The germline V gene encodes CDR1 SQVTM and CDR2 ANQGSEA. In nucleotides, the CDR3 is TGCAGCGTTGAAGATGAGGGCCAACGCTATGGCTACACCTTC. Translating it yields CSVEDEGQRYGYTF.

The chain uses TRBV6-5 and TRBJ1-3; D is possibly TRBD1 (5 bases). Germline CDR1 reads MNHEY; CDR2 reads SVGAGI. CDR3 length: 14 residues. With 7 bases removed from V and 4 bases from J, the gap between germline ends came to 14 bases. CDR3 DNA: TGTGCCAGCACCGACAGTTTACCAGGAAACACCATATATTTT. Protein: CASTDSLPGNTIYF.

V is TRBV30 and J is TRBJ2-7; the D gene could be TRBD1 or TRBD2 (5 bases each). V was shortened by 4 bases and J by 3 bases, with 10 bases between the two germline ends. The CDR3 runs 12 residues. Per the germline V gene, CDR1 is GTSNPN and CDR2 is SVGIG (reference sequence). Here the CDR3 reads CAWTRDLYEQYF. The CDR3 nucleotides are TGTGCCTGGACTAGGGACCTCTACGAGCAGTACTTC.

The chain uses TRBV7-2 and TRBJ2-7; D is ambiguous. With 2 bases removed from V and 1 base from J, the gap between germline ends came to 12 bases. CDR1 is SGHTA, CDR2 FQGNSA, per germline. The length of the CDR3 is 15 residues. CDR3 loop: CASSLQADLSYEQYF. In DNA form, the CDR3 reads TGTGCCAGCAGCTTACAGGCCGATTTATCCTACGAGCAGTACTTC.

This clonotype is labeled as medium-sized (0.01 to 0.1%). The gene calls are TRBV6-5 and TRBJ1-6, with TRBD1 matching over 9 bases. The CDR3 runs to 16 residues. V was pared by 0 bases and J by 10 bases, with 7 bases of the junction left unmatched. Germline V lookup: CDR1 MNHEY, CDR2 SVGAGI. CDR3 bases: TGTGCCAGCAGTTACTCGCCGGGACAGGGCACCTCACCCCTCCACTTT. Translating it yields CASSYSPGQGTSPLHF.

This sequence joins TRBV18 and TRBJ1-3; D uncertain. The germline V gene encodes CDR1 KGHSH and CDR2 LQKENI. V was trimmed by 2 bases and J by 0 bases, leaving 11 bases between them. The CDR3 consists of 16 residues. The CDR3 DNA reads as TGTGCCAGCTCACCAGGGATACGGCACTCTGGAAACACCATATATTTT. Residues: CASSPGIRHSGNTIYF. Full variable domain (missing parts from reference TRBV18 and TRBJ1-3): NAGVMQNPRHLVRRRGQEARLRCSPMKGHSHVYWYRQLPEEGLKFMVYLQKENIIDESGMPKERFSAEFPKEGPSILRIQQVVRGDSAAYFCASSPGIRHSGNTIYFGEGSWLTVV.

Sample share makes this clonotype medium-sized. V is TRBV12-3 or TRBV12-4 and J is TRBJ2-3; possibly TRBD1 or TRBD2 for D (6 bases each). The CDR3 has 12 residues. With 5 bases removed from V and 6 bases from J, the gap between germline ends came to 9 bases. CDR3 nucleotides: TGTGCCAGCAGTAGAGGGGGGGATACGCAGTATTTT. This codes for CASSRGGDTQYF.

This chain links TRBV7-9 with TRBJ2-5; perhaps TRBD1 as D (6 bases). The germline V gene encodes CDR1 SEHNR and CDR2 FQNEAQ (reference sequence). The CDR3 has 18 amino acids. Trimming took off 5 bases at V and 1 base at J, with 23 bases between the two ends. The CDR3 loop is CASSPYRALRSIQETQYF. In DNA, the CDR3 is TGTGCCAGCAGCCCGTACAGGGCCCTCCGGTCTATCCAAGAGACCCAGTACTTC.

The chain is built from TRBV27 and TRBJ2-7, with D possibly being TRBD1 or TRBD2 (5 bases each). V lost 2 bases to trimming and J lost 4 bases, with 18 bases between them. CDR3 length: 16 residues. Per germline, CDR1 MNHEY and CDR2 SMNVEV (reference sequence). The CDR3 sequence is CASSLDGAGSRYEQYF. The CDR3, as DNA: TGTGCCAGCAGTTTAGATGGGGCAGGGAGTAGGTACGAGCAGTACTTC.

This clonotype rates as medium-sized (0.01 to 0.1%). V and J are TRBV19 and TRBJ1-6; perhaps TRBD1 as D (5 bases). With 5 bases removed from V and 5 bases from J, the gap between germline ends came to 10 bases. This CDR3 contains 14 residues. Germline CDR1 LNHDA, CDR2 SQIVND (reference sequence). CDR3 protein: CASSSGPHNSPLHF. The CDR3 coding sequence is TGTGCCAGTAGTTCGGGACCTCATAATTCACCCCTCCACTTT.

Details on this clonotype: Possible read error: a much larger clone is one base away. CDR3 nucleotides: TGTGCCAGCAGCCAGGTGACGGGGGGGCCCTACGAGCAGTACTTC. Translated: CASSQVTGGPYEQYF. This sequence joins TRBV6-5 and TRBJ2-7, with TRBD2 matching over 8 bases. The V gene end was trimmed by 6 bases and the J gene end by 2 bases; junction bases not matched to a gene: 9. From germline, CDR1 is MNHEY and CDR2 SVGAGI. The CDR3 spans 15 residues.

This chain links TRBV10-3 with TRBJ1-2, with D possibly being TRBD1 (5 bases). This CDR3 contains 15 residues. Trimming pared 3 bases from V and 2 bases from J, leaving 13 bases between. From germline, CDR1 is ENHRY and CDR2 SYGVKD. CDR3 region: CAISDPTGVNYGYTF. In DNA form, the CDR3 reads TGTGCCATCAGTGACCCCACAGGAGTAAACTATGGCTACACCTTC.

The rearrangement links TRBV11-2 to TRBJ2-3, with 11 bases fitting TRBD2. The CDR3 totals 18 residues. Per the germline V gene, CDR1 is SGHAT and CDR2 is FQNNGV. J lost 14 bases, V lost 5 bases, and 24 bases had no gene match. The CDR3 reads CASSPRTLAGGPRAPRYF. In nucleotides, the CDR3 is TGTGCCAGCAGCCCTCGCACCCTAGCGGGGGGACCCAGAGCGCCGCGGTATTTT.

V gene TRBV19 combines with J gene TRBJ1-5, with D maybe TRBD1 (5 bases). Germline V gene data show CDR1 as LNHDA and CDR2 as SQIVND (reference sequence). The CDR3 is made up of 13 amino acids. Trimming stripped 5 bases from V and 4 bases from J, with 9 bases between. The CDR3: CASSPRGNQPQHF. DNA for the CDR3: TGTGCCAGTAGTCCGAGGGGTAATCAGCCCCAGCATTTT.

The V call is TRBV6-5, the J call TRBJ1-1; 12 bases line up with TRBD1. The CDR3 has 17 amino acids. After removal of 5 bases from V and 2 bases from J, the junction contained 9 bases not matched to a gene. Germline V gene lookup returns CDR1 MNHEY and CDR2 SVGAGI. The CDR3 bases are TGTGCCAGCAGTACTTTACGGGACAGGGGGCGCAACACTGAAGCTTTCTTT. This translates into CASSTLRDRGRNTEAFF.

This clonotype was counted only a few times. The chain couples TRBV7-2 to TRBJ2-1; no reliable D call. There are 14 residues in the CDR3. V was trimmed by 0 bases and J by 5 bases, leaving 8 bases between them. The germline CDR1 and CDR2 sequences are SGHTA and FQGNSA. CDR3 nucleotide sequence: TGTGCCAGCAGCTTAGCGTCCAGTCACAATGAGCAGTTCTTC. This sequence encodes CASSLASSHNEQFF.

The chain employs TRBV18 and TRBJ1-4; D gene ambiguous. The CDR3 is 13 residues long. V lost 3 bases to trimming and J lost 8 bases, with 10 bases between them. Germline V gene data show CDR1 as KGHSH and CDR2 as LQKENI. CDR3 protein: CASSPGLSEKLFF. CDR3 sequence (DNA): TGTGCCAGCTCACCCGGGCTTTCGGAAAAACTGTTTTTT.

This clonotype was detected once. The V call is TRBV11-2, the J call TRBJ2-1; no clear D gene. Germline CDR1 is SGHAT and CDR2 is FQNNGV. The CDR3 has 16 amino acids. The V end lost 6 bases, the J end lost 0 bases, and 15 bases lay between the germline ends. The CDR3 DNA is TGTGCCAGCAGATATATAAGCAGCCGCTCCTACAATGAGCAGTTCTTC. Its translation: CASRYISSRSYNEQFF.

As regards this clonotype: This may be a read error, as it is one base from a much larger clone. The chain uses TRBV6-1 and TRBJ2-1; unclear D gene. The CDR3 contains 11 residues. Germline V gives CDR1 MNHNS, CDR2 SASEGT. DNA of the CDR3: TGTGCCAGCAGGAAGCTGGATGAGCAGATCTTC. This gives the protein CASRKLDEQIF.

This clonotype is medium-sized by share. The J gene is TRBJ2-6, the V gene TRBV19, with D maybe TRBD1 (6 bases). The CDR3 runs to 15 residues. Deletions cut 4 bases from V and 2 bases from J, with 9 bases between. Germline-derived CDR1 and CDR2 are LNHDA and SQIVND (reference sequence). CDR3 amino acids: CASSTSGAGANVLTF. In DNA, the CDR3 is TGTGCCAGTAGTACCTCAGGGGCTGGGGCCAACGTCCTGACTTTC.

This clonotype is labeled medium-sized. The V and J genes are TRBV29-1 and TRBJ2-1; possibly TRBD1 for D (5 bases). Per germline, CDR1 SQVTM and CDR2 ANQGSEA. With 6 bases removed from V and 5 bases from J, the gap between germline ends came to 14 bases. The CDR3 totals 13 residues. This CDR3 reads CSVRQFLNNEQFF. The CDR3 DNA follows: TGCAGCGTCCGACAGTTCCTTAACAATGAGCAGTTCTTC.

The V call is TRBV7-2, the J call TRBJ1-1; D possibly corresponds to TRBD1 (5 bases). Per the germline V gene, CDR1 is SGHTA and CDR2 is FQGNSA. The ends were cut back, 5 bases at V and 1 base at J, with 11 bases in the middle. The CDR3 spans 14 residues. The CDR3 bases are TGTGCCAGCAGCCTGGGACGGGGGAACACTGAAGCTTTCTTT. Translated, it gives CASSLGRGNTEAFF.

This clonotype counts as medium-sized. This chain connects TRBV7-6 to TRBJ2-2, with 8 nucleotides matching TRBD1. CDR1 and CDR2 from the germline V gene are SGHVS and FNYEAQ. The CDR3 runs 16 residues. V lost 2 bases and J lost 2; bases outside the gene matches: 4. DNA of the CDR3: TGTGCCAGCAGCTTAAATCCAGGGGGCAACACCGGGGAGCTGTTTTTT. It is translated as CASSLNPGGNTGELFF.

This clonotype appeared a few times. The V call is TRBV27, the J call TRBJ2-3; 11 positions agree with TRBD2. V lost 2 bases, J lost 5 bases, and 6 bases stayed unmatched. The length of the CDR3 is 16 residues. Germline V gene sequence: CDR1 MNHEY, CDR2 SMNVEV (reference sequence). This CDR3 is CASSLLPSGGQDTQYF. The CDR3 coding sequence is TGTGCCAGCAGTTTACTTCCTAGCGGGGGGCAAGATACGCAGTATTTT.

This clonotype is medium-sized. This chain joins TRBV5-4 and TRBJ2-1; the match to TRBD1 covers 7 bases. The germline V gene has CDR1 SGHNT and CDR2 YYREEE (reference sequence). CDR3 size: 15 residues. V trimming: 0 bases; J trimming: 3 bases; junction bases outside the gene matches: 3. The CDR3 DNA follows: TGTGCCAGCAGCTTGGACAGGGGTTTCTACAATGAGCAGTTCTTC. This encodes CASSLDRGFYNEQFF. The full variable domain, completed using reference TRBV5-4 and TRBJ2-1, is ETGVTQSPTHLIKTRGQQVTLRCSSQSGHNTVSWYQQALGQGPQFIFQYYREEENGRGNFPPRFSGLQFPNYSSELNVNALELDDSALYLCASSLDRGFYNEQFFGPGTRLTVL.

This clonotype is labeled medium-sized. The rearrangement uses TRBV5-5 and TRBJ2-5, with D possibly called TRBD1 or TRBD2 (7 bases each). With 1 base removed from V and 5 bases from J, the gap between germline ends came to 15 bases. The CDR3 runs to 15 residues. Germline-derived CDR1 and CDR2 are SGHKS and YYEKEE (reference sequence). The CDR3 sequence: CASSLMSGGVETQYF. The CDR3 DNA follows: TGTGCCAGCAGCTTGATGTCAGGGGGGGTTGAGACCCAGTACTTC.